A single sample gave rise to the 4 T cell receptor beta chains below, sequenced in a study of cytomegalovirus exposure and HLA in healthy donors (dated by TCRdb to between 2016 and 2019). The protocol used for the library was the immunoSEQ multiplex PCR assay. For the multiplex PCR, a mixture combining 60 forward primers for TCR Vbeta segments and 13 reverse primers for TCR Jbeta segments was used. The immuneACCESS repertoire file appears here via TCRdb, limited to in-frame rearrangements. These files lack a portion of the clones; in checked studies, under half of the deficit traces to unresolved V genes, and the cause of the others is not known. The sample data list over 200,000 clones, and about four fifths of these were observed just once. The ten most abundant clones make up around 5.7% of the sample. The specimen sequenced was PBMCs. The receptors come from a woman aged 40 to 50 in good health and CMV-seropositive.

This clone was detected once. The V gene is TRBV11-3, the J gene TRBJ2-2, with 12 bases that match TRBD1. This CDR3 comprises 17 residues. Germline trimming cut 0 bases from V and 7 bases from J; bases unmatched to any gene: 6. Germline CDR1 SGHNT, CDR2 YENEEA. CDR3 nucleotide sequence: TGTGCCAGCAGCTTAGATCAAGGGACAGGGGGCCACGGGGAGCTGTTTTTT. Amino acids: CASSLDQGTGGHGELFF.

The chain carries TRBV7-9 and TRBJ1-1; 7 bases agree with TRBD1. After removal of 5 bases from V and 2 bases from J, the junction contained 11 bases not matched to a gene. This CDR3 region has 16 residues. Germline V CDR1 and CDR2: SEHNR, FQNEAQ (reference sequence). For the CDR3, the DNA is TGTGCCAGCAGCCCTCGACAGGGAACCGCTAACACTGAAGCTTTCTTT. It is translated as CASSPRQGTANTEAFF.

V gene TRBV10-1 combines with J gene TRBJ2-6; TRBD2 is a possible D gene (6 bases). This CDR3 is built from 16 residues. Trimming removed 4 bases at V and 4 bases at J, with 14 bases between. In germline, CDR1 is WNHNN, CDR2 SYGVQD (reference sequence). Here the CDR3 reads CASSGVGGPGANVLTF. In nucleotides, the CDR3 is TGCGCCAGCAGTGGGGTGGGGGGTCCCGGGGCCAACGTCCTGACTTTC.

V is TRBV30 and J is TRBJ1-2; TRBD1 is a possible D gene (6 bases). V lost 2 bases, J lost 8 bases, and 15 bases lay in between. CDR1 and CDR2 (germline): GTSNPN, SVGIG (reference sequence). The CDR3 consists of 13 residues. The CDR3, as DNA: TGTGCCTGGAGTATCAGGGGCCTGCTCGGCTACACCTTC. This encodes CAWSIRGLLGYTF.